This entry lists 7 T cell receptor beta chains sequenced from one sample in a study of T cells in Graves' hyperthyroidism and ophthalmopathy. Amplification of TCR beta CDR3 regions was performed using RNA transcripts as template. Initially, a first-round RT-PCR of the TCR CDR3 employed the HTBI primer set. TCRdb called the multiplex PCR reads again in MiXCR, with one record for every CDR3 protein. The sample lists some 720,000 distinct CDR3 sequences; about 15% were seen once. The sequencing input was blood. The receptors here all came from a man aged 18 to 30 with Graves' hyperthyroidism.

This chain uses TRBV7-2 with TRBJ2-1, with 13 bases identical to TRBD2. Trimming cost V 5 bases and J 0 bases; bases outside gene matches: 7. The CDR3 totals 18 residues. Germline CDR1 SGHTA, CDR2 FQGNSA. The CDR3 is CASSRLAGGISSYNEQFF. Written as DNA, the CDR3 is TGTGCCAGCAGCCGACTAGCGGGAGGTATAAGCTCCTACAATGAGCAGTTCTTC.

At least ten counts were recorded for this clonotype. The chain uses TRBV6-1 and TRBJ2-1; 13 bases are shared with TRBD2. The J segment lost 1 base and the V segment lost 6 bases, leaving 3 bases of the junction unmatched. CDR1 and CDR2 (germline): MNHNS, SASEGT. The CDR3 sequence is 16 residues long. The CDR3 protein is CASRLLAGGSYNEQFF. As DNA, the CDR3 is TGTGCCAGCAGGTTACTAGCGGGGGGGTCCTACAATGAGCAGTTCTTC.

This clonotype was counted ten times or more. This chain links TRBV12-3 or TRBV12-4 with TRBJ1-1; D uncertain. The V gene lost 3 bases and the J gene lost 4 bases, with 6 bases spanning the gap. The CDR3 covers 12 residues. The CDR3 sequence is CASSFAPTEAFF. CDR3 DNA: TGTGCCAGCAGTTTTGCCCCCACTGAAGCTTTCTTT.

This clonotype was counted ten times or more. V usage is TRBV20-1 and J usage is TRBJ2-1; 16 positions agree with TRBD2. The V and J ends lost 6 bases and 8 bases, in that order; junction bases with no gene match: 1. The length of the CDR3 is 13 residues. Germline CDR1 DFQATT, CDR2 SNEGSKA (reference sequence). CDR3 sequence reads: CSAGTSGRDEQFF. The DNA for the CDR3 is TGCAGTGCCGGGACTAGCGGGAGGGATGAGCAGTTCTTC.

This clonotype was seen more than once but under ten times. This could be a read error, since a much larger clone is one nucleotide away. The chain links TRBV6-1 to TRBJ1-2, with 7 bases lining up with TRBD1. The CDR3 consists of 12 residues. Germline V gene lookup returns CDR1 MNHNS and CDR2 SASEGT. V lost 6 bases, J lost 4 bases, and 2 bases stayed unmatched. CDR3 amino acids: CASRGTAYGYTF. DNA of the CDR3: TGTGCCAGCAGGGGGACAGCCTATGGCTACACCTTC.

This clonotype came up many times. The chain combines TRBV7-2 with TRBJ2-1; 8 bases map to TRBD2. In germline, CDR1 is SGHTA, CDR2 FQGNSA. Trimming removed 6 bases from V and 7 bases from J; junction bases left unmatched: 8. This CDR3 is 14 amino acids long. This chain's CDR3 is CASSTSGRGNEQFF. CDR3 sequence (DNA): TGTGCCAGCAGTACTAGCGGCCGGGGGAATGAGCAGTTCTTC.

The chain carries TRBV5-1 and TRBJ1-1; 7 bases align to TRBD1. V shed 4 bases, J shed 5 bases, and the junction held 8 bases outside the gene matches. Germline V gene data show CDR1 as SGHRS and CDR2 as YFSETQ. CDR3 length: 14 amino acids. CDR3 sequence reads: CASSRGQTGTEAFF. The DNA of the CDR3 is TGCGCCAGCAGCCGGGGACAGACCGGTACTGAAGCTTTCTTT.